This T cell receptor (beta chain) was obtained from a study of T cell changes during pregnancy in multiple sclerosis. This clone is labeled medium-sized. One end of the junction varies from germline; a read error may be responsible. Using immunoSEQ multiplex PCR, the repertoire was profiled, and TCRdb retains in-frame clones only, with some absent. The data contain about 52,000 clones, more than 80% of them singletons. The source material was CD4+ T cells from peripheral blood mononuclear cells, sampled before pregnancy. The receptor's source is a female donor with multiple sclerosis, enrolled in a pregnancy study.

CDR3 in amino acids: CASSDLGVPHF. Here the CDR3 DNA reads TGTGCCAGCAGTGACCTAGGGGTCCCACACTTC. The V and J genes are TRBV25-1 and TRBJ2-7; a weak D match, TRBD1 (5 bases). From germline, CDR1 is MGHDK and CDR2 SYGVNS. This CDR3 contains 11 residues.